This entry lists 13 T cell receptor beta chains sequenced from one sample in a study of long-term antiretroviral therapy in people with HIV. Researchers report immunoSEQ v3.0 was run at survey level. The data were produced by immunoSEQ multiplex PCR, yet TCRdb's version contains in-frame clones alone and is incomplete. The sample carries tens of thousands of clones, more than 75% recorded once. Sample: unsorted PBMCs, taken 0.2 years before starting antiretroviral therapy. The source is a man younger than 30 with HIV.

This sequence joins TRBV19 and TRBJ2-3; tentatively, D is TRBD1 or TRBD2 (5 bases each). Germline-derived CDR1 and CDR2 are LNHDA and SQIVND (reference sequence). V was shortened by 6 bases and J by 0 bases, with 16 bases between the two germline ends. The CDR3 sequence is 16 residues long. The CDR3: CASSTGTATSTDTQYF. The CDR3 DNA reads TGTGCCAGTAGCACCGGGACGGCGACTAGCACAGATACGCAGTATTTT.

In this sample, this clone turned up a few times. The rearrangement uses TRBV7-6 and TRBJ2-7; TRBD2 might be the D (9 bases). From germline, CDR1 is SGHVS and CDR2 FNYEAQ. CDR3 length: 17 residues. V gave up 5 bases and J gave up 6 bases, with 26 bases separating them. The CDR3 DNA reads TGTGCCAGCAGCCAGGGGGCTTCGGCGGGAGGGACCCGCGAGCAGTACTTC. Translating it yields CASSQGASAGGTREQYF.

The chain links TRBV7-2 to TRBJ2-7; 9 bases fit TRBD1. The CDR3 loop spans 14 amino acids. Losses at the gene ends were 5 bases for V and 3 bases for J; bases not matched to a gene: 5. Germline V gene data show CDR1 as SGHTA and CDR2 as FQGNSA. CDR3 DNA sequence: TGTGCCAGCAGCAGACAGGGGGGTGTCTACGAGCAGTACTTC. It specifies CASSRQGGVYEQYF.

The chain combines TRBV12-5 with TRBJ2-7; possible D gene TRBD2, 6 bases. Germline loops: CDR1 LGHNT, CDR2 FRNRAP. This CDR3 is built from 16 residues. V lost 6 bases, J lost 2 bases, and 20 bases lay in between. The DNA for the CDR3 is TGTGCTAGTGGCTCCAGGGTCGGAGGGTATACCTACGAGCAGTACTTC. It encodes CASGSRVGGYTYEQYF.

V usage is TRBV5-1 and J usage is TRBJ2-5, with D possibly TRBD2 on 5 matching bases. The CDR3 totals 14 residues. Trimming left V 0 bases short and J 7 bases short, with 13 bases between. Germline CDR1 is SGHRS and CDR2 is YFSETQ. Written as DNA, the CDR3 is TGCGCCAGCAGCTTGGCGGTCGGGGAACGGACCCAGTACTTC. It specifies CASSLAVGERTQYF.

The V gene is TRBV7-6, the J gene TRBJ2-2; possibly TRBD1 for D (5 bases). CDR3 length: 13 amino acids. Trimming removed 4 bases from V and 4 bases from J, with 7 bases in between. In germline, CDR1 is SGHVS, CDR2 FNYEAQ. The CDR3 loop reads CASSSGSTGELFF. CDR3 DNA: TGTGCCAGCAGCTCAGGGTCCACCGGGGAGCTGTTTTTT.

This clone was observed once. This chain joins TRBV18 and TRBJ1-1; no reliable D call. The length of the CDR3 is 14 residues. Germline V CDR1 and CDR2: KGHSH, LQKENI. V was trimmed by 3 bases and J by 1 base, leaving 9 bases between them. The CDR3 nucleotides read TGTGCCAGCTCACCCTCAGTTCCGAACACTGAAGCTTTCTTT. Translating gives CASSPSVPNTEAFF.

J is TRBJ2-1 and V is TRBV6-6; no reliable D call. Germline loops: CDR1 MNHNY, CDR2 SVGAGI (reference sequence). The CDR3 consists of 14 residues. V shed 5 bases and J shed 0 bases, with 8 bases lying between them. The CDR3 DNA is TGTGCCAGCAGTCAATCGGGCTCCTACAATGAGCAGTTCTTC. This gives the protein CASSQSGSYNEQFF.

This clone is a singleton in its sample. The genes are TRBV14 and TRBJ2-3; 8 bases are shared with TRBD2. Losses at the gene ends were 2 bases for V and 4 bases for J; bases not matched to a gene: 8. Germline CDR1 reads SGHDN; CDR2 reads FVKESK. This CDR3 is built from 16 residues. The CDR3 DNA follows: TGTGCCAGCAGCCAATTCAGGAGCGGGGGTTCAGATACGCAGTATTTT. It is translated as CASSQFRSGGSDTQYF.

The chain links TRBV7-9 to TRBJ1-2; perhaps TRBD1 as D (6 bases). Per germline, CDR1 SEHNR and CDR2 FQNEAQ (reference sequence). This CDR3 spans 15 amino acids. Deletions cut 0 bases from V and 2 bases from J, with 10 bases between. The CDR3 sequence is CASSLARGTNYGYTF. The CDR3 DNA is TGTGCCAGCAGCTTAGCCAGAGGGACAAACTATGGCTACACCTTC. The variable domain in full, completed from reference TRBV7-9 and TRBJ1-2, reads DTGVSQNPRHKITKRGQNVTFRCDPISEHNRLYWYRQTLGQGPEFLTYFQNEAQLEKSRLLSDRFSAERPKGSFSTLEIQRTEQGDSAMYLCASSLARGTNYGYTFGSGTRLTVV.

This clone was seen more than once but under ten times. J is TRBJ2-1 and V is TRBV9; no clear D gene. This CDR3 is built from 17 residues. V was shortened by 0 bases and J by 8 bases, with 21 bases between the two germline ends. Germline CDR1 reads SGDLS; CDR2 reads YYNGEE. CDR3 nucleotide sequence: TGTGCCAGCAGCGTAGTAGGTCGTCTAGGAATGATCGATGAGCAGTTCTTC. This sequence encodes CASSVVGRLGMIDEQFF.

Only one count was recorded for this clone. This chain links TRBV27 with TRBJ2-7; perhaps TRBD2 as D (6 bases). Trimming removed 7 bases at V and 6 bases at J, with 22 bases between. From germline, CDR1 is MNHEY and CDR2 SMNVEV (reference sequence). This CDR3 comprises 15 residues. The CDR3 protein is CASTSRPTAGGEQYF. The CDR3, as DNA: TGTGCCAGCACATCACGGCCGACGGCCGGGGGCGAGCAGTACTTC.

This clone was seen a handful of times. The genes are TRBV4-3 and TRBJ2-1; D gene uncertain. Trimming removed 0 bases at V and 3 bases at J, with 12 bases between. The CDR3 sequence is 16 residues long. The germline CDR1 and CDR2 sequences are LGHNA and YSLEER. This chain's CDR3 is CASSQERSEVYNEQFF. The CDR3 DNA reads TGCGCCAGCAGCCAAGAGCGGAGTGAGGTCTACAATGAGCAGTTCTTC.